The present T cell receptor (beta chain) was sequenced within a study of regulatory T cells in long-lasting Graves disease. Study-wide points: Persistent disease favored TRBV28, TRBJ1-2 and TRBJ2-5.

CDR3 length: 14 amino acids. The germline CDR1 and CDR2 sequences are SGHTA and FQGTGA. Sequencing libraries for TCR beta were prepared with iRepertoire HTBI primers and Arm-PCR of CDR3 regions. MiXCR, run by TCRdb on the multiplex PCR reads, gives a single entry per CDR3 protein. Of fewer than 400,000 distinct CDR3 sequences in the sample, roughly a fifth were seen once. A word on this clonotype: Its cognate antigen is unknown. A clone one base away is much larger, so this may be a read error.

Time point specified: persistent/refractory GD, antithyroid drugs over 5 years with positive TRAb. Extracted PBMC RNA gave rise to the TCR library. Diagnosis followed American Thyroid Association guidelines for Graves' disease. Xi'an, China, was home to the endocrinology department that provided patients. A volume of nine milliliters of peripheral blood was collected in EDTA tubes. This specimen was peripheral blood mononuclear cells (PBMCs), taken when the disease was refractory, from a patient treated with antithyroid drugs. The source is a female donor with Graves disease. The V gene is TRBV7-3, the J gene TRBJ2-7; weak D call: TRBD1 (5 bases). The CDR3 here is CANSPTVSSYEQYF. CDR3 nucleotide sequence: TGTGCCAACAGCCCGACAGTTAGCTCCTACGAGCAGTACTTC. Full variable domain (remainder filled in from reference TRBV7-3 and TRBJ2-7): GAGVSQTPSNKVTEKGKYVELRCDPISGHTALYWYRQSLGQGPEFLIYFQGTGAADDSGLPNDRFFAVRPEGSVSTLKIQRTERGDSAVYLCANSPTVSSYEQYFGPGTRLTVT.